This T cell receptor beta chain was sequenced in a study of cytomegalovirus exposure and HLA in healthy donors. Looking at the study overall: A data release that came early held about 89 million unique TCRs from HLA-typed donors. Study-level points and caveats: When analyzed later, a missense DCLRE1C variant was found to be linked to TCR beta V- and J-gene trimming. According to reports, the classifier identified cytomegalovirus status with high specificity and sensitivity. The authors later found most CMV-associated TCR beta chains appeared HLA-restricted.

CDR3 length equals 13 residues. Germline loops: CDR1 MNHEY, CDR2 SMNVEV (reference sequence). The PCR used 60 Vbeta and 13 Jbeta primers. The table came from immunoSEQ multiplex PCR; TCRdb's copy has only in-frame clones and leaves some out. The sample contains 150,000 to 200,000 clones, around 77% of which appear only once. Comments on this clone: Its matching antigen is unknown. One end of the junction varies from germline; a read error may be responsible.

The genes are TRBV27 and TRBJ1-2; no firm D call. The material sequenced was PBMCs. This TCR came from a woman aged 25 to 45 in good health and CMV-seronegative. CDR3 DNA sequence: TGTGCCAGCAGGCTTCTGTCTAACCATGGCTACACCTTC. It is translated as CASRLLSNHGYTF.